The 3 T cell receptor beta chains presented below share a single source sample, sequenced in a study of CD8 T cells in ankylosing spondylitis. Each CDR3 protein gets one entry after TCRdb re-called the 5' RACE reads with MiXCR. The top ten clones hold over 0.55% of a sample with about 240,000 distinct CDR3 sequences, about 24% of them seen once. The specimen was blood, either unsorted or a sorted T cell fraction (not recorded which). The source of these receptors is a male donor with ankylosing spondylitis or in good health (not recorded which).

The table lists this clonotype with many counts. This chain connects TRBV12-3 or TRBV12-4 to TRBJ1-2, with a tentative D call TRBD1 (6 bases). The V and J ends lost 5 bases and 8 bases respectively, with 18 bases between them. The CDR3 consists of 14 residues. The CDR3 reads CASSLLTGYVGYTF. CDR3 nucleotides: TGTGCCAGCAGTCTCCTGACAGGCTATGTAGGCTACACCTTC.

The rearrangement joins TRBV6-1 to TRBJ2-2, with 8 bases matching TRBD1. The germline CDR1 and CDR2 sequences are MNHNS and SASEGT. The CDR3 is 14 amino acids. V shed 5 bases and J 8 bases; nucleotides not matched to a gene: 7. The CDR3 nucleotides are TGTGCCAGCAGTCCCGACAGGGGATCTGGGGAGCTGTTTTTT. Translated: CASSPDRGSGELFF.

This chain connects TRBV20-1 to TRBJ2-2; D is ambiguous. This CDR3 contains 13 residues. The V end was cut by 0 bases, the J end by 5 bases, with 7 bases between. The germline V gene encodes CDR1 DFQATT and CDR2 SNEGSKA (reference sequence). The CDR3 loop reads CSAREGKTGELFF. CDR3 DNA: TGCAGTGCTAGAGAGGGCAAAACCGGGGAGCTGTTTTTT.